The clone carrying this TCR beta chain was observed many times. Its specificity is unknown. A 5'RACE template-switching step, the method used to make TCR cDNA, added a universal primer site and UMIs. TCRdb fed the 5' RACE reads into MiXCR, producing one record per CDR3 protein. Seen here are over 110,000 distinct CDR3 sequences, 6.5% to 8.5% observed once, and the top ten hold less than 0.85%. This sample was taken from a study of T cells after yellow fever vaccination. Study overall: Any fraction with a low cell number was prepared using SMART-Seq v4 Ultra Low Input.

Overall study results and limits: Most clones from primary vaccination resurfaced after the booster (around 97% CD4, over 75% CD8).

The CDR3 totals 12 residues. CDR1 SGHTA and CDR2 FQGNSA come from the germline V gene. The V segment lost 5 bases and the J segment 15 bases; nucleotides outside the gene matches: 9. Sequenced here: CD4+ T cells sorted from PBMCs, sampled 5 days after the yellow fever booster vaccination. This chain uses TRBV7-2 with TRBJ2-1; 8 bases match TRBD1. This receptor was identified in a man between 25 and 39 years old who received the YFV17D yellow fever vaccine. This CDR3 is CASSPGQGSGFF. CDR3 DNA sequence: TGTGCCAGCAGCCCTGGACAGGGTAGCGGGTTCTTC.